These 10 T cell receptor beta chains share one sample of origin, sequenced in a study of blood T cell repertoires in COVID-19. This table comes from immunoSEQ multiplex PCR, and its TCRdb copy is limited to in-frame clones, with some not included. The sample records about 160,000 clones, 80% to 90% being singletons. Input material: peripheral blood. The receptor source for this set is a woman aged 70-85 years with acute or convalescent COVID-19.

The V call is TRBV5-1, the J call TRBJ2-3, with 7 nucleotides matching TRBD2. Trimming removed 3 bases from V and 2 bases from J; junction bases left unmatched: 6. This CDR3 region has 15 residues. Germline CDR1 reads SGHRS; CDR2 reads YFSETQ. The CDR3: CASSSLAGNTDTQYF. The CDR3 DNA reads as TGCGCCAGCAGCTCTTTAGCGGGCAACACAGATACGCAGTATTTT.

The chain recombines TRBV7-6 with TRBJ2-1; tentatively, D is TRBD2 (6 bases). This CDR3 contains 15 residues. Germline V lookup: CDR1 SGHVS, CDR2 FNYEAQ. Trimming left V 5 bases short and J 0 bases short, with 11 bases between. The CDR3 nucleotides are TGTGCCAGCAGCGCTCTAGCGCGCTCCTACAATGAGCAGTTCTTC. Its protein is CASSALARSYNEQFF.

In DNA, the CDR3 is TGTGCCAGCAGCTTGCGACTAGCGGAGTATTACGTAGATACGCAGTATTTT. Protein: CASSLRLAEYYVDTQYF. This chain links TRBV7-2 with TRBJ2-3, with 9 bases that match TRBD2. Trimming removed 3 bases from V and 5 bases from J; junction bases left unmatched: 12. CDR3 length: 17 residues. Germline V CDR1 and CDR2: SGHTA, FQGNSA.

The gene calls are TRBV19 and TRBJ2-3, with TRBD2 matching 15 bases. The ends lost 6 bases at V and 5 bases at J; junction bases unmatched: 9. There are 17 residues in the CDR3. The germline gives CDR1 LNHDA, CDR2 SQIVND (reference sequence). Here the CDR3 reads CASSAPGLAGGGDTQYF. The CDR3 region has the DNA TGTGCCAGTAGCGCGCCCGGACTAGCGGGAGGGGGAGATACGCAGTATTTT. The complete variable domain, with remaining parts taken from reference TRBV19 and TRBJ2-3, reads DGGITQSPKYLFRKEGQNVTLSCEQNLNHDAMYWYRQDPGQGLRLIYYSQIVNDFQKGDIAEGYSVSREKKESFPLTVTSAQKNPTAFYLCASSAPGLAGGGDTQYFGPGTRLTVL.

This clone showed up just once. The chain uses TRBV6-5 and TRBJ1-6, with D maybe TRBD1 (5 bases). Trimming removed 6 bases from V and 8 bases from J, with 11 bases in between. Germline CDR1 is MNHEY and CDR2 is SVGAGI. The CDR3 has 13 residues. CDR3 loop: CASRTGGDSPLHF. The CDR3 DNA reads as TGTGCCAGCAGGACCGGAGGGGATTCACCCCTCCACTTT.

V usage is TRBV5-1 and J usage is TRBJ1-1, with 9 bases identical to TRBD1. Germline V gene sequence: CDR1 SGHRS, CDR2 YFSETQ. With 4 bases clipped from V and 0 bases from J, the junction kept 7 bases outside the gene matches. The CDR3 spans 16 residues. CDR3 in DNA: TGCGCCAGCAGCCCTGGACAGGGGAACATGAACACTGAAGCTTTCTTT. Translated: CASSPGQGNMNTEAFF.

The V and J genes are TRBV6-2 or TRBV6-3 and TRBJ2-5, with TRBD2 as a possible D gene (7 bases). Germline-derived CDR1 and CDR2 are MNHEY and SVGEGT. The ends were cut back, 1 base at V and 0 bases at J, with 9 bases in the middle. CDR3 length: 15 residues. CDR3 DNA: TGTGCCAGCAGTTACTGGGAGGGGGACCAAGAGACCCAGTACTTC. Residues: CASSYWEGDQETQYF.

This clone occurred a few times. CDR3 DNA: TGTGCCAGCAGCTTTACCGGGACAGGGGGCACCGGGGAGCTGTTTTTT. It is translated as CASSFTGTGGTGELFF. This sequence joins TRBV7-9 and TRBJ2-2, with 11 bases matching TRBD1. CDR1 and CDR2 from the germline V gene are SEHNR and FQNEAQ (reference sequence). CDR3 length: 16 amino acids. J gave up 4 bases and V 3 bases, and 4 bases lay outside the gene matches.

This clone came up once. The chain couples TRBV6-6 to TRBJ2-1; 8 nucleotides agree with TRBD1. Per germline, CDR1 MNHNY and CDR2 SVGAGI (reference sequence). The ends lost 6 bases at V and 4 bases at J; junction bases unmatched: 8. The CDR3 consists of 15 residues. In DNA, the CDR3 is TGTGCCAGCAGGCCCCCGGGACAGGAGTACAATGAGCAGTTCTTC. Its protein is CASRPPGQEYNEQFF.

In DNA form, the CDR3 reads TGTGCCAGCAGCTTAGTTCTGGGCCAATACCTGAACACTGAAGCTTTCTTT. It specifies CASSLVLGQYLNTEAFF. The rearrangement uses TRBV7-6 and TRBJ1-1; D is unresolved. The length of the CDR3 is 17 residues. The germline gives CDR1 SGHVS, CDR2 FNYEAQ. Trimming left V 1 base short and J 0 bases short, with 15 bases between.